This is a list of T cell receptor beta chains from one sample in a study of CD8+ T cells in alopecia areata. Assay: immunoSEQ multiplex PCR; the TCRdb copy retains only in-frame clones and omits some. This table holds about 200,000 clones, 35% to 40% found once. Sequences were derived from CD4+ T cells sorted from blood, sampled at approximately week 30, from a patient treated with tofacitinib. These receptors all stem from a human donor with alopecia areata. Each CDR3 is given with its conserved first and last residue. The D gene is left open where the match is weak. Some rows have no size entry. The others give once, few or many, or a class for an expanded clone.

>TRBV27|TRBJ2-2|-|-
CASKGTSGELFF
TGTGCCAGTAAGGGTACCTCCGGGGAGCTGTTTTTT
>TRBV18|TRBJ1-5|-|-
CASSPPGVGNQPQHF
TGTGCCAGCTCACCACCTGGAGTCGGCAATCAGCCCCAGCATTTT
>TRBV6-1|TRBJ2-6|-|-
CASSEARFSGANVLTF
TGTGCCAGCAGTGAAGCGCGCTTCTCTGGGGCCAACGTCCTGACTTTC
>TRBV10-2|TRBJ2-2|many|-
CASSDNRDTGELFF
TGCGCCAGCAGTGATAACAGGGACACCGGGGAGCTGTTTTTT
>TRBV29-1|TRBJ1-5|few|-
CSVGGGNQPQHF
TGCAGCGTTGGGGGAGGAAATCAGCCCCAGCATTTT
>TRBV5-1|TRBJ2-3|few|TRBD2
CASNRLAGSTDTQYF
TGCGCCAGCAACAGACTAGCGGGGAGCACAGATACGCAGTATTTT
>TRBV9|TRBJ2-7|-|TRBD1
CASSPLRGQGSYEQYF
TGTGCCAGCAGCCCCCTGAGGGGGCAGGGGAGCTACGAGCAGTACTTC
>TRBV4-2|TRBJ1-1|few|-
CASSQDWQNFEAFF
TGTGCCAGCAGCCAAGATTGGCAGAATTTTGAAGCTTTCTTT
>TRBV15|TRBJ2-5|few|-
CATSRGEGQLETQYF
TGTGCCACCAGCAGGGGGGAGGGACAGCTAGAGACCCAGTACTTC
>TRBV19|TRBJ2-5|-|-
CASRDFQETQYF
TGTGCCAGTAGGGACTTTCAAGAGACCCAGTACTTC
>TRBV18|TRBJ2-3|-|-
CASSPGDLTDTQYF
TGTGCCAGCTCACCGGGAGATCTCACAGATACGCAGTATTTT
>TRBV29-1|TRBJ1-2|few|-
CSVVGGSHASGYTF
TGCAGCGTTGTCGGGGGATCCCACGCGTCTGGCTACACCTTC
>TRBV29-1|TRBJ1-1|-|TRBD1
CSVETGGLYGNTEAFF
TGCAGCGTTGAAACAGGGGGCTTGTATGGGAACACTGAAGCTTTCTTT
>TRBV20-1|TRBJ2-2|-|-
CSASLTGELFF
TGCAGTGCTAGTCTCACCGGGGAGCTGTTTTTT
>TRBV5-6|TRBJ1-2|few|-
CASSLDDYGYTF
TGTGCCAGCAGCTTGGATGACTATGGCTACACCTTC
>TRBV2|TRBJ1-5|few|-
CASSWTENQPQHF
TGTGCCAGCAGCTGGACAGAGAATCAGCCCCAGCATTTT
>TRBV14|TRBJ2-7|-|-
CASSQNTYSYEQYF
TGTGCCAGCAGCCAAAATACTTACTCCTACGAGCAGTACTTC
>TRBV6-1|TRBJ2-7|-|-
CASETGYEQYF
TGTGCCAGCGAAACAGGCTACGAGCAGTACTTC
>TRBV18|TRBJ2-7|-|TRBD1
CASSPGTGTYEQYF
TGTGCCAGCTCACCTGGGACAGGGACCTACGAGCAGTACTTC
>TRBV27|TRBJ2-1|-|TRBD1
CASSQPGQAKNEQFF
TGTGCCAGCAGTCAACCGGGACAGGCTAAAAATGAGCAGTTCTTC
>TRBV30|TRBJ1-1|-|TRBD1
CAWSGQGAILFF
TGTGCCTGGAGCGGACAGGGGGCGATTCTTTTCTTT
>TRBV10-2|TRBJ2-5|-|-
CASNGDTQETQYF
TGCGCCAGCAATGGTGACACCCAAGAGACCCAGTACTTC
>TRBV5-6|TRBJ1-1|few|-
CASSGQPPLEAFF
TGTGCCAGCAGCGGGCAGCCTCCCCTTGAAGCTTTCTTT
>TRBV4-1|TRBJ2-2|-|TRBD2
CASSPTFGLANTGELFF
TGCGCCAGCAGCCCAACCTTCGGACTAGCGAACACCGGGGAGCTGTTTTTT
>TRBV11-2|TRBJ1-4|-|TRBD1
CASSRGQSGEKLFF
TGTGCCAGCAGCCGGGGACAGAGTGGGGAAAAACTGTTTTTT
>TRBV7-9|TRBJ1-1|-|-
CASSFDFNTEAFF
TGTGCCAGCAGCTTTGACTTCAACACTGAAGCTTTCTTT
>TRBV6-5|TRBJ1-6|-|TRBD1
CASSDRANSPLHF
TGTGCCAGCTCGGACAGGGCTAATTCACCCCTCCACTTT
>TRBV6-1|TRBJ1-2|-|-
CAGRVPSSYGYTF
TGTGCCGGCAGGGTCCCCTCTAGCTATGGCTACACCTTC
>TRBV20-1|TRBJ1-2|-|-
CSASGGYGYTF
TGCAGTGCCTCTGGGGGATATGGCTACACCTTC